The T cell receptor beta chain described here comes from a study of beta chain features in type 1 diabetes. Study findings and constraints: TCRB repertoires of naive, central memory and Treg cells appeared more similar among patients than among healthy donors. Moderate yet significant TCRB CDR3 shortening was seen in Type 1 diabetes patients in all four CD4+ subsets. Among type 1 diabetes patients, VDJ junctions had fewer insertions and more deletions.

The investigators reverse transcribed all of the isolated RNA, so they sequenced expressed TCRB transcripts. Sequenced by immunoSEQ multiplex PCR; TCRdb stores in-frame clones only, minus some. The sample has 53,000 or so clones, about 64% seen once; the top ten hold approximately 0.3%. Concerning this clone: Antigen: not known.

The collection from each donor was one heparinised blood draw averaging about 110 mL. Cells sorted by CD45RO/CCR7/CD25/CD127/CD95/CD27 comprised CD4+ naive, central memory, regulatory and stem cell-like memory cells. This CDR3 region has 13 residues. Germline CDR1 KGHSH, CDR2 LQKENI. The germline V and J ends were trimmed by 5 bases and 5 bases, with 12 bases remaining between them. Sequences were obtained from stem cell memory CD4+ T cells from blood. The chain recombines TRBV18 with TRBJ1-1; possibly TRBD1 for D (5 bases). This clonotype was sampled from a woman aged 25-40 years with type 1 diabetes. CDR3 protein: CASSLQGGTEAFF. CDR3 nucleotide sequence: TGTGCCAGCTCATTGCAGGGAGGGACTGAAGCTTTCTTT. Full variable domain (outside the CDR3, taken from reference TRBV18 and TRBJ1-1): NAGVMQNPRHLVRRRGQEARLRCSPMKGHSHVYWYRQLPEEGLKFMVYLQKENIIDESGMPKERFSAEFPKEGPSILRIQQVVRGDSAAYFCASSLQGGTEAFFGQGTRLTVV.